This entry is about one T cell receptor beta chain. Its specificity is unknown. This record belongs to a study of cytomegalovirus exposure and HLA in healthy donors. CDR1 and CDR2 (germline): SGDLS, YYNGEE. The J segment lost 7 bases and the V segment lost 7 bases, leaving 7 bases of the junction unmatched. The CDR3 totals 13 residues. General observations from the study: Reported performance of the classifier showed diagnosis of cytomegalovirus status with high specificity and sensitivity. The dataset shows that most TCR sequences were rare, while some public TCRs occurred in many donors.

Primers for the PCR totalled 60 Vbeta and 13 Jbeta. Measured with immunoSEQ multiplex PCR; TCRdb has only the in-frame clones, and not every one. The sample comprises over 45,000 clones, approximately 85% of which are singletons, and under 2.5% rests with the top ten. The gene calls are TRBV9 and TRBJ2-1; 8 bases map to TRBD2. The material sequenced was PBMCs. This TCR was sampled from a boy between 5 and 17 years old in good health and CMV-seropositive. The CDR3 bases are TGTGCCAGCGGGGCGGGGGGAAATAATGAGCAGTTCTTC. Amino acid sequence: CASGAGGNNEQFF.